This is a list of T cell receptor beta chains from one sample in a study of shared clonotypes between healthy human individuals. The method was immunoSEQ multiplex PCR; TCRdb's version includes in-frame clones alone and lacks a portion of them. The table shows about 580,000 clones, with nearly 98% occurring only once. Sample: naive CD8+ T cells sorted from blood. The source is a man aged 25-45 years in good health. Each CDR3 is given with its conserved first and last residue. The D gene is left open where the match is weak.

TRBV7-6,TRBJ2-1,TRBD2,CASSLHLRTSGKNNEQFF,TGTGCCAGCAGCTTACATCTCAGGACTAGCGGGAAAAACAATGAGCAGTTCTTC
TRBV5-6,TRBJ2-1,TRBD1,CASNRGTGYYNEQFF,TGTGCCAGCAACCGAGGGACAGGATATTACAATGAGCAGTTCTTC
TRBV7-6,TRBJ2-3,.,CASSLRGLSDTQYF,TGTGCCAGCAGCTTACGAGGGTTGTCAGATACGCAGTATTTT
TRBV5-5,TRBJ2-7,.,CASSYSDYEQYF,TGTGCCAGCAGCTATTCCGATTACGAGCAGTACTTC
TRBV7-9,TRBJ1-4,.,CASSETGATNEKLFF,TGTGCCAGCAGCGAGACAGGCGCAACTAATGAAAAACTGTTTTTT
TRBV7-8,TRBJ2-7,.,CASSLPDFYEQYF,TGTGCCAGCAGCTTACCGGACTTTTACGAGCAGTACTTC
TRBV27,TRBJ2-3,.,CASWTSTDTQYF,TGTGCCAGCTGGACTAGCACAGATACGCAGTATTTT
TRBV28,TRBJ1-1,.,CASSSFSTDRNTEAFF,TGTGCCAGCAGTTCTTTCTCGACCGACAGGAACACTGAAGCTTTCTTT
TRBV27,TRBJ2-3,TRBD1,CASSPRQGSSTDTQYF,TGTGCCAGCAGTCCACGACAGGGCTCTAGCACAGATACGCAGTATTTT
TRBV6-5,TRBJ2-7,TRBD2,CASSYGTSGSEYEQYF,TGTGCCAGCAGTTACGGGACTAGCGGGAGCGAGTACGAGCAGTACTTC